This TCR beta chain was sequenced during a study of blood T cell repertoires in COVID-19. As for the study in general: Sample material is recorded as cDNA or gDNA derived from T cells, B-cell-depleted T cells, or PBMCs.

This CDR3 comprises 19 residues. With 4 bases clipped from V and 1 base from J, the junction kept 14 bases outside the gene matches. The germline gives CDR1 SGHTA, CDR2 FQGTGA. As handled by the study authors: Reference gene primer amplification yielded estimated nucleated cell counts. Generated by immunoSEQ multiplex PCR, the TCRdb table keeps only in-frame clones and is missing some. V, J and clone size reflect that table, while D and trimming were determined from the DNA. The repertoire holds 450,000 or so clones, with 89% as singletons. Patients at the Seattle site were enrolled during active infection and followed longitudinally.

This sequence originates from a young man with COVID-19, enrolled during active disease. The sequenced material came from peripheral blood. The rearrangement links TRBV7-3 to TRBJ2-1, with 9 bases matching TRBD1. CDR3 sequence reads: CASSSNGGSGQGSYNEQFF. The CDR3 coding sequence is TGTGCCAGCAGCTCCAATGGTGGTTCGGGACAGGGTTCCTACAATGAGCAGTTCTTC.